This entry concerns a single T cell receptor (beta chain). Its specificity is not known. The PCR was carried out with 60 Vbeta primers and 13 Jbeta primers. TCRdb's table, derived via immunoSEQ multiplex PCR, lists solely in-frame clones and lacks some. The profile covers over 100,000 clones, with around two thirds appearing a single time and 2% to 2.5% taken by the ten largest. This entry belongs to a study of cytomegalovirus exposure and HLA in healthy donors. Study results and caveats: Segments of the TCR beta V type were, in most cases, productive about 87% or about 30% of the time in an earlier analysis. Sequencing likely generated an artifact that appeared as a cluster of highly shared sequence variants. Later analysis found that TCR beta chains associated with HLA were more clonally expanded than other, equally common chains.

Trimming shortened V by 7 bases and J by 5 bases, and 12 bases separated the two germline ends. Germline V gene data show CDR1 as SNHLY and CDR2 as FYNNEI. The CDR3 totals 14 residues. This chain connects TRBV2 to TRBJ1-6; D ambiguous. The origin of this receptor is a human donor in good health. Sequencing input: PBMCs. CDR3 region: CASKTHEDNSPLHF. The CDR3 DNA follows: TGTGCCAGCAAGACCCACGAGGATAATTCACCCCTCCACTTT.